This T cell receptor beta chain was obtained from a study of shared clonotypes between healthy human individuals (dated by TCRdb to 2020 to 2021). For context, the study as a whole: A couple of women and three men aged 18 to 49 years were included in the cohort. For each donor, three plates each were used for CD4 naive and CD4 memory, two plates were used for CD8 naive, and one plate was used for CD8 memory. Different laboratories and diverse techniques were used to prepare libraries and sequence TCR repertoires, to increase sequencing depth and limit assay-specific biases. Between about 0.85 and 9.5 billion PBMCs per donor were obtained by leukapheresis. Blood TCR repertoires of 5 or 6 healthy adults were deeply sequenced to estimate repertoire size and the extent of clonotype sharing between individuals.

A note on this clone: Its binding antigen is unknown. Nothing much larger sits one base from this clone, and base qualities are not available.

For this chain, trimming is 10 bases at the V end and 7 bases at the J end, and the number of junction bases without a gene match is 15. The CDR3 holds 15 amino acids from the cysteine to the phenylalanine. Only the CDR3 region is kept as DNA, spanning 45 bases read in frame from base 1. The CDR1 and CDR2 encoded by the germline V gene are MNHNS and SASEGT. TCR CDR3 regions were amplified from genomic DNA by multiplex PCR using the deep immunoSEQ assay. Extracted genomic DNA from each cell subset was spread evenly across all wells of several immunoSEQ 96-well plates, with each plate serving as a replicate. For sorted subsets, each replicate PCR was loaded with about 0.2 ug genomic DNA, equivalent to about 33,000 T cell genomes. The purified libraries were quantified using a Qubit 3.0 fluorometer, sized with a Bioanalyzer 2100, and then quantified again using the KAPA Library Quantification kit. Every immunoSEQ 96-well plate was sequenced on a dedicated single-read 150-cycle Illumina NextSeq 550 flow cell. The original methods were these. Because the immunoSEQ output held only junctional sequences and lacked quality scores, the filtering could not match the filtering applied to full-length reads. Sequences were annotated with PyIR, a Python wrapper for IgBLAST v1.9, and V/J genes and CDR3 were assigned using IMGT germline references. Any read was removed if the V/J assignment was weak (E-value above 1e-6), the CDR3 was missing, or the read contained stop codons, out-of-frame junctions, or ambiguous translated residues. V3J clonotypes were defined by identical inferred V gene, J gene, and CDR3 amino acid sequence. Percentage overlap between repertoires was calculated by dividing the number of shared unique clonotypes by the size of the smaller repertoire. Repertoire richness was assessed with RTK rarefaction, the Chao1 estimator, and Recon v2.1 estimates of unobserved clonotypes. Generation probabilities were computed with OLGA for all TCRbeta clonotypes obtained by the gDNA method from several donors. TCRdb's version of the immuneACCESS table is confined to in-frame rearrangements and falls short of the full clone set. An unresolved V gene accounts for under half of the shortfall where checked; the remainder is of unknown origin. V and J calls and clone size come straight from that table; D and trimming were deduced from the DNA. The sample table shows some 700,000 clones, and about 90% are seen once. The biggest ten clones account for 34% of the sample.

The paper's findings and limits, for the study overall: Compared with non-shared clonotypes, clonotypes shared by all four sorted-subset donors had higher generation probabilities. Naive subsets generally had larger estimated clonotype richness than memory subsets. Because the study included a small number of donors, the genetic and exposure-history diversity represented was limited. When several donors were compared, the shared fraction of clonotypes was approximately 5% for naive CD4, 3.5% to 4% for naive CD8, about 2.5% for memory CD4, and 0.4% for memory CD8. Pairwise subsampling led to the expectation that sequencing depth would affect the degree of clonotype sharing among donors. Only blood was sampled, and tissue TCR repertoires likely differ from those in blood. Even with the large sequencing depth, rarefaction of the sorted-subset datasets indicated that sequencing was incomplete.

Healthy HIV-negative adults with no recently reported acute infections or vaccinations were included as donors. Only Caucasian adults living in Nashville, Tennessee, USA were represented among the donors. CD8 memory samples consisted of magnetically selected CD45RO+ cells combined with CCR7-negative CD45RA+ effector memory (TemRA) cells. Blood was collected by leukapheresis, and PBMCs were isolated by Ficoll-Histopaque density gradient centrifugation and then cryopreserved in liquid nitrogen vapor phase. Analytical flow cytometry was used to check the purity and quantity of each magnetically sorted T cell population. Each sorted fraction had its genomic DNA isolated and then quantified by UV absorbance on a Nanodrop 2000c.

The origin of this receptor is a man aged 18 to 29 in good health. Some clones in this sample may be carry-over from other donors' samples. Sequenced sample: memory CD8+ T cells from PBMCs. The sample's cell subset or site, from its label and the paper: CD45RO+ cells pooled with CCR7-negative TemRA cells. The chain is made from TRBV6-1 and TRBJ2-2; 7 bases in between match TRBD2. The nucleotide sequence reads as follows: TGTGCCATCCGGTGGTTGCGGGAGTTCAACGGGGAGCTGTTTTTT. Its protein product is CAIRWLREFNGELFF.